This entry lists 31 T cell receptor beta chains sequenced from one sample in a study of T cells in Graves' hyperthyroidism and ophthalmopathy. There were TCR beta CDR3 regions amplified from RNA transcripts. An initial round of RT-PCR targeting the TCR CDR3 relied on the HTBI primer set. TCRdb reprocessed the multiplex PCR reads via MiXCR and lists one record per CDR3 protein. The table shows over 500,000 distinct CDR3 sequences, with about 16% occurring only once. The specimen sequenced was blood. The source of these receptors is a young woman with Graves' ophthalmopathy.

As for this clonotype: A clone one base away is much larger, so this may be a read error. This chain connects TRBV28 to TRBJ2-7, with D perhaps assigned TRBD1 or TRBD2 (5 bases each). The J call may be faulty, since TRBJ2-1 better matches the DNA end. CDR3 length: 14 amino acids. Per germline, CDR1 MDHEN and CDR2 SYDVKM. CDR3 in DNA: TGTGCCAGCAGTTTAGTAGGGGCAGACTACGAGCAGTTCTTC. As protein: CASSLVGADYEQFF.

Details on this clonotype: This may arise from a read error, as a much more abundant clone is one base away. V is TRBV28 and J is TRBJ2-5; unclear D gene. Germline CDR1 and CDR2: MDHEN and SYDVKM. This CDR3 is built from 15 residues. Written as DNA, the CDR3 is TGTGCCAGCAGTTATATTCATAGGTACCAAGAGACCAAGTACTTC. Translation gives CASSYIHRYQETKYF.

This clonotype was detected only a few times. The chain joins TRBV27 to TRBJ1-2, with a weak D call TRBD1 (5 bases). The CDR3 has 12 residues. In germline, CDR1 is MNHEY, CDR2 SMNVEV (reference sequence). V was cut by 4 bases and J by 5 bases, with 8 bases left in between. The CDR3 spells CASSSQGYGYTF. The CDR3 DNA reads as TGTGCCAGCAGTTCCCAGGGATATGGCTACACCTTC.

The chain links TRBV7-2 to TRBJ2-1; no clear D. Germline CDR1 SGHTA, CDR2 FQGNSA. CDR3 length: 13 amino acids. V was shortened by 0 bases and J by 8 bases, with 8 bases between the two germline ends. CDR3 region: CASSLAKRDEQFF. CDR3 coding DNA: TGTGCCAGCAGCTTAGCCAAACGAGATGAGCAGTTCTTC.

This clonotype has more than one count but fewer than ten. The V call is TRBV27, the J call TRBJ2-5; TRBD2 aligns across 8 bases. Germline V gene data show CDR1 as MNHEY and CDR2 as SMNVEV (reference sequence). CDR3 length: 14 residues. The V segment lost 6 bases and the J segment 3 bases; nucleotides outside the gene matches: 6. The CDR3 spells CASRSGLVEETQYF. The CDR3 DNA follows: TGTGCCAGCAGGTCGGGACTAGTGGAAGAGACCCAGTACTTC.

About this clonotype: One end of the junction does not line up with germline, which may come from a read error. The V gene is TRBV28, the J gene TRBJ2-5, with D hard to call. Germline V gene data show CDR1 as MDHEN and CDR2 as SYDVKM. This CDR3 is 12 amino acids long. CDR3 DNA: TGTACCAGCAGTCCCCCCCTTAAGACCCAGTACTTC. It yields the protein CTSSPPLKTQYF. Full variable domain (remainder filled in from reference TRBV28 and TRBJ2-5): DVKVTQSSRYLVKRTGEKVFLECVQDMDHENMFWYRQDPGLGLRLIYFSYDVKMKEKGDIPEGYSVSREKKERFSLILESASTNQTSMYLCTSSPPLKTQYFGPGTRLLVL.

This chain joins TRBV7-2 and TRBJ1-5; 9 positions agree with TRBD1. The trim removed 7 bases at V and 2 bases at J, leaving 6 bases unmatched. The CDR3 covers 15 residues. Germline CDR1 and CDR2: SGHTA and FQGNSA. CDR3 in DNA: TGTGCCAGCACCAGACAGGGGGGCGGCAATCAGCCCCAGCATTTT. It codes for CASTRQGGGNQPQHF.

V usage is TRBV4-3 and J usage is TRBJ2-2; the match to TRBD2 covers 7 bases. Germline loops: CDR1 LGHNA, CDR2 YSLEER. CDR3 size: 16 residues. With 0 bases clipped from V and 5 bases from J, the junction kept 6 bases outside the gene matches. CDR3 loop: CASSQDVAGATGELFF. The CDR3 coding sequence is TGCGCCAGCAGCCAAGATGTTGCGGGAGCTACCGGGGAGCTGTTTTTT.

This clonotype showed up many times. The chain is built from TRBV2 and TRBJ2-7; 8 bases line up with TRBD2. CDR1 SNHLY and CDR2 FYNNEI come from the germline V gene. With 2 bases clipped from V and 2 bases from J, the junction kept 5 bases outside the gene matches. The CDR3 is 15 amino acids. CDR3 coding DNA: TGTGCCAGCAGTGAATTAGCGGGGAACCCCTACGAGCAGTACTTC. It specifies CASSELAGNPYEQYF.

The table lists this clonotype with a few counts. The chain has TRBV19 and TRBJ1-5; D possibly corresponds to TRBD1 (5 bases). The CDR3 is 15 residues long. From germline, CDR1 is LNHDA and CDR2 SQIVND (reference sequence). Trimming removed 6 bases from V and 7 bases from J, with 19 bases in between. CDR3 in amino acids: CASSTYSGARQPQHF. In nucleotides, the CDR3 is TGTGCCAGTAGCACTTACAGTGGGGCGAGACAGCCCCAGCATTTT.

The sample holds many counts of this clonotype. The chain employs TRBV11-2 and TRBJ1-1; 8 bases match TRBD1. V trimming: 2 bases; J trimming: 4 bases; junction bases outside the gene matches: 3. Germline-derived CDR1 and CDR2 are SGHAT and FQNNGV. The CDR3 consists of 14 residues. CDR3 sequence (DNA): TGTGCCAGCAGCTTACAGGGGGCGGCCACTGAAGCTTTCTTT. It translates to CASSLQGAATEAFF.

The rearrangement uses TRBV7-2 and TRBJ2-5; 11 nucleotides match TRBD1. Germline CDR1 SGHTA, CDR2 FQGNSA. This CDR3 has 14 amino acids. The CDR3 is CATRDRGTQETQYF. In DNA form, the CDR3 reads TGTGCAACCCGGGACAGGGGGACCCAAGAGACCCAGTACTTC.

This clonotype was seen repeatedly, ten times or more. The chain is built from TRBV28 and TRBJ2-1, with 7 positions matching TRBD2. After removal of 2 bases from V and 7 bases from J, the junction contained 8 bases not matched to a gene. Germline V gives CDR1 MDHEN, CDR2 SYDVKM. This CDR3 has 15 amino acids. The CDR3: CASSLGRALGNEQFF. Written as DNA, the CDR3 is TGTGCCAGCAGTTTAGGGAGGGCCCTCGGGAATGAGCAGTTCTTC.

The chain carries TRBV9 and TRBJ2-7, with TRBD2 identical over 13 bases. The trim removed 2 bases at V and 5 bases at J, leaving 4 bases unmatched. Per the germline V gene, CDR1 is SGDLS and CDR2 is YYNGEE. This CDR3 comprises 15 residues. In nucleotides, the CDR3 is TGTGCCAGCAGCGTCGGACTAGCGGGAGTCGACGAGCAGTACTTC. Its translation is CASSVGLAGVDEQYF.

This clonotype has at least ten counts. V and J are TRBV28 and TRBJ2-1, with 10 bases identical to TRBD2. The germline V gene encodes CDR1 MDHEN and CDR2 SYDVKM. The ends lost 5 bases at V and 6 bases at J; junction bases unmatched: 7. CDR3 length equals 15 residues. The DNA of the CDR3 is TGTGCCAGCAGTGCGAGCGGGAGGGCCGTCAATGAGCAGTTCTTC. Protein: CASSASGRAVNEQFF.

At least ten counts were recorded for this clonotype. This chain links TRBV27 with TRBJ2-5; 9 bases match TRBD2. The V gene's germline CDR1 is MNHEY and CDR2 SMNVEV (reference sequence). The V segment lost 5 bases and the J segment 1 base; nucleotides outside the gene matches: 11. The CDR3 is 17 amino acids. The chain's CDR3 is CASSPLRLAGIQETQYF. The CDR3 coding sequence is TGTGCCAGCAGTCCCCTGCGCCTAGCGGGAATCCAAGAGACCCAGTACTTC.

In this sample, this clonotype turned up a few times. The CDR3 protein is CASTSYGTSGSSEQYF. CDR3 nucleotides: TGTGCCAGCACCTCCTACGGGACTAGCGGGAGCAGCGAGCAGTACTTC. V and J are TRBV13 and TRBJ2-7; 14 positions match TRBD2. Germline CDR1 PRHDT, CDR2 FYEKMQ (reference sequence). The CDR3 is made up of 16 amino acids. V shed 7 bases and J 6 bases; nucleotides not matched to a gene: 11.

The chain carries TRBV6-1 and TRBJ1-2; the D gene is possibly TRBD1 (5 bases). Germline V gene lookup returns CDR1 MNHNS and CDR2 SASEGT. This CDR3 spans 11 amino acids. V was pared by 7 bases and J by 8 bases, with 11 bases between. The CDR3: CASTQGRGYTF. The CDR3 DNA reads as TGTGCCAGCACCCAGGGTCGGGGCTACACCTTC.

In its sample, this clonotype was seen many times. The V call is TRBV5-5, the J call TRBJ2-7, with 7 positions matching TRBD2. V dropped 2 bases and J dropped 0; count of bases not matched to a gene: 11. CDR1 and CDR2 from the germline V gene are SGHKS and YYEKEE (reference sequence). There are 17 residues in the CDR3. The CDR3 DNA reads as TGTGCCAGCAGCTTTGTTGCGAGCGGGACCACCTCCTACGAGCAGTACTTC. This gives the protein CASSFVASGTTSYEQYF.

At least ten counts were recorded for this clonotype. As DNA, the CDR3 is TGTGCCAGCAGTTTACGGACATCTGCCTACGAGCAGTACTTC. As protein: CASSLRTSAYEQYF. The rearrangement links TRBV28 to TRBJ2-7, with a weak D call TRBD1 (5 bases). The V gene lost 2 bases and the J gene lost 2 bases, with 10 bases spanning the gap. Germline-derived CDR1 and CDR2 are MDHEN and SYDVKM. The CDR3 extends over 14 amino acids.

This clonotype came up many times. V gene TRBV5-1 combines with J gene TRBJ1-1; D is perhaps TRBD1 (5 bases). This CDR3 has 14 amino acids. V was pared by 0 bases and J by 5 bases, with 11 bases between. Germline V gene sequence: CDR1 SGHRS, CDR2 YFSETQ. CDR3 protein: CASSLEGERTEAFF. CDR3 DNA sequence: TGCGCCAGCAGCTTGGAAGGGGAGCGGACTGAAGCTTTCTTT. The entire variable domain, with the rest obtained from reference TRBV5-1 and TRBJ1-1, is as follows: KAGVTQTPRYLIKTRGQQVTLSCSPISGHRSVSWYQQTPGQGLQFLFEYFSETQRNKGNFPGRFSGRQFSNSRSEMNVSTLELGDSALYLCASSLEGERTEAFFGQGTRLTVV.

This clonotype was picked up many times. This chain links TRBV30 with TRBJ2-1; 13 nucleotides agree with TRBD2. Losses at the gene ends were 0 bases for V and 12 bases for J; bases not matched to a gene: 5. CDR1 GTSNPN and CDR2 SVGIG come from the germline V gene (reference sequence). CDR3 length equals 14 residues. In DNA form, the CDR3 reads TGTGCCTGGAGTGTAGGCGGGACTAGCGGGACGCAGTTCTTC. This sequence encodes CAWSVGGTSGTQFF.

The J gene is TRBJ1-5, the V gene TRBV28; 9 bases are a match to TRBD1. Looked up from germline, CDR1 is MDHEN and CDR2 is SYDVKM. The CDR3 has 17 amino acids. V lost 4 bases and J lost 2; bases outside the gene matches: 9. The CDR3 region is CASSYPPGQGGNQPQHF. In nucleotides, the CDR3 is TGTGCCAGCAGTTATCCCCCGGGACAGGGTGGCAATCAGCCCCAGCATTTT.

The rearrangement uses TRBV29-1 and TRBJ1-5; 8 nucleotides line up with TRBD1. The junction had 5 bases not matched to a gene; V was cut back by 4 bases and J by 6 bases. The CDR3 is 13 amino acids. Germline CDR1 and CDR2: SQVTM and ANQGSEA. Here the CDR3 DNA reads TGCAGCGTTGCGGACAGGGAGCGTCAGCCCCAGCATTTT. The encoded protein is CSVADRERQPQHF. The whole variable domain, filled in from reference TRBV29-1 and TRBJ1-5, reads SAVISQKPSRDICQRGTSLTIQCQVDSQVTMMFWYRQQPGQSLTLIATANQGSEATYESGFVIDKFPISRPNLTFSTLTVSNMSPEDSSIYLCSVADRERQPQHFGDGTRLSIL.

This clonotype has a handful of counts. The chain links TRBV24-1 to TRBJ2-3; D may correspond to TRBD1 or TRBD2 (5 bases each). CDR1 is KGHDR, CDR2 SFDVKD, per germline. The CDR3 is 13 residues long. Trimming cost V 3 bases and J 6 bases, with 9 bases left between them. CDR3 sequence (DNA): TGTGCCACCAGTGATGAGGGGTGGGATACGCAGTATTTT. It codes for CATSDEGWDTQYF.

In this sample, this clonotype turned up a few times. This chain links TRBV20-1 with TRBJ1-6; no clear D gene. The CDR3 consists of 13 residues. V lost 6 bases and J 0 bases, leaving 6 bases between the germline ends. The germline gives CDR1 DFQATT, CDR2 SNEGSKA (reference sequence). DNA of the CDR3: TGCAGTGCGAGGAGCTCCTATAATTCACCCCTCCACTTT. Translating it yields CSARSSYNSPLHF.

The J gene is TRBJ2-7, the V gene TRBV12-3 or TRBV12-4, with a tentative D call TRBD2 (6 bases). The length of the CDR3 is 14 residues. Trimming stripped 5 bases from V and 6 bases from J, with 17 bases between. The CDR3 bases are TGTGCCAGCAGTCCACCCGGCGGGGCGGGCGAGCAGTACTTC. Amino acid sequence: CASSPPGGAGEQYF.

This clonotype was counted many times. This chain connects TRBV18 to TRBJ1-6; D unresolved. From germline, CDR1 is KGHSH and CDR2 LQKENI. This CDR3 has 16 amino acids. V lost 3 bases and J lost 5, with 14 bases in between. The CDR3 nucleotides read TGTGCCAGCTCACCCTATTTTGTTACGGATAATTCACCCCTCCACTTT. This gives the protein CASSPYFVTDNSPLHF.

The chain is built from TRBV6-1 and TRBJ1-1; TRBD1 is a possible D gene (5 bases). The CDR3 consists of 14 residues. CDR1 and CDR2 (germline): MNHNS, SASEGT. V shed 6 bases and J shed 7 bases, with 18 bases lying between them. CDR3 in amino acids: CASRVDQGLGEAFF. The CDR3 DNA is TGTGCCAGCAGAGTAGACCAGGGTTTGGGTGAAGCTTTCTTT.

This clonotype was counted at least ten times. The chain couples TRBV5-1 to TRBJ1-1; TRBD1 matches 8 bases. This CDR3 spans 14 amino acids. Germline CDR1 reads SGHRS; CDR2 reads YFSETQ. After removal of 3 bases from V and 6 bases from J, the junction contained 7 bases not matched to a gene. In DNA form, the CDR3 reads TGCGCCAGCAGCTCCGGACAGGGAAAGTCTGAAGCTTTCTTT. Translation: CASSSGQGKSEAFF.

This clonotype came up many times. A junction end diverges from the germline sequence, so it may reflect a read error. V is TRBV5-1 and J is TRBJ1-4; 8 bases are shared with TRBD1. The CDR3 sequence is 15 residues long. Germline CDR1 SGHRS, CDR2 YFSETQ. The CDR3 nucleotides read TGTGCCAGCAGTTCGACAGGGGCCACTAATGAAAAACTGTTTTTT. It is translated as CASSSTGATNEKLFF.